One sample yielded the 20 T cell receptor beta chains listed below, sequenced in a study of patients and donors after allogeneic stem cell transplantation. TCRdb independently ran MiXCR on the RT-PCR reads; one entry per CDR3 protein. The table has over 350,000 distinct CDR3 sequences, more than 15% seen once. The sample comprised blood, either unsorted or a sorted T cell fraction (not recorded which). These receptors were collected from a human donor who was either an allogeneic HSCT recipient or a stem cell or donor lymphocyte infusion donor (not recorded which). It is not recorded whose cells these are; they may come from a transplant donor.

This chain joins TRBV19 and TRBJ2-5; D possibly corresponds to TRBD1 (6 bases). The V end lost 3 bases, the J end lost 1 base, and 18 bases lay between the germline ends. CDR1 and CDR2 (germline): LNHDA, SQIVND (reference sequence). The CDR3 extends over 17 amino acids. In DNA form, the CDR3 reads TGTGCCAGTAGTATGACCCCCGGCAGGGGAACCCAAGAGACCCAGTACTTC. Protein sequence: CASSMTPGRGTQETQYF.

The chain is built from TRBV28 and TRBJ1-6; D gene unclear. The CDR3 is 12 residues long. The germline V gene encodes CDR1 MDHEN and CDR2 SYDVKM. The V gene lost 1 base and the J gene lost 11 bases, with 6 bases spanning the gap. The CDR3 coding sequence is TGTGCCAGCAGTTTATCAAGGGCACCCCTCCACTTT. This codes for CASSLSRAPLHF.

The chain links TRBV7-9 to TRBJ2-3; no clear D gene. Germline-derived CDR1 and CDR2 are SEHNR and FQNEAQ (reference sequence). V was shortened by 5 bases and J by 9 bases, with 18 bases between the two germline ends. The CDR3 spans 14 residues. The CDR3 reads CASSPPVGLVTQYF. The CDR3 DNA is TGTGCCAGCAGCCCCCCCGTAGGGCTCGTCACGCAGTATTTT. The whole variable domain, filled in from reference TRBV7-9 and TRBJ2-3, reads DTGVSQNPRHKITKRGQNVTFRCDPISEHNRLYWYRQTLGQGPEFLTYFQNEAQLEKSRLLSDRFSAERPKGSFSTLEIQRTEQGDSAMYLCASSPPVGLVTQYFGPGTRLTVL.

In its sample, this clonotype was seen many times. This sequence joins TRBV7-9 and TRBJ2-5; no clear D. V was clipped by 10 bases and J by 4 bases, with 16 bases between them. Germline CDR1 reads SEHNR; CDR2 reads FQNEAQ (reference sequence). The CDR3 extends over 13 amino acids. CDR3 protein: CATRVGPGETQYF. CDR3 DNA: TGTGCCACCAGAGTCGGTCCGGGAGAGACCCAGTACTTC.

The gene calls are TRBV9 and TRBJ2-1; 9 bases match TRBD2. J lost 7 bases, V lost 3 bases, and 5 bases had no gene match. This CDR3 comprises 14 residues. CDR1 SGDLS and CDR2 YYNGEE come from the germline V gene. The CDR3 loop reads CASSAEGLANEQFF. The CDR3 DNA reads TGTGCCAGCAGCGCGGAGGGACTAGCAAATGAGCAGTTCTTC.

This clonotype was counted a few times. The chain carries TRBV9 and TRBJ2-3; 12 bases line up with TRBD2. V shed 3 bases, J shed 3 bases, and the junction held 8 bases outside the gene matches. Germline V CDR1 and CDR2: SGDLS, YYNGEE. The length of the CDR3 is 17 residues. The CDR3 here is CASSADPSGRATDTQYF. The CDR3, as DNA: TGTGCCAGCAGCGCCGATCCTAGCGGGAGGGCGACAGATACGCAGTATTTT.

The chain carries TRBV20-1 and TRBJ2-3; possible D gene TRBD2, 6 bases. V lost 4 bases to trimming and J lost 0 bases, with 23 bases between them. This CDR3 comprises 18 residues. Germline CDR1 and CDR2: DFQATT and SNEGSKA (reference sequence). CDR3 sequence (DNA): TGCAGTGCTAAGGTCTACACACCGCTAGCGCTCAGCACAGATACGCAGTATTTT. This sequence encodes CSAKVYTPLALSTDTQYF.

This clonotype was counted only a few times. The chain joins TRBV24-1 to TRBJ2-1; D is possibly TRBD2 (6 bases). V lost 3 bases and J 9 bases, leaving 11 bases between the germline ends. CDR3 length: 13 residues. Germline V gene lookup returns CDR1 KGHDR and CDR2 SFDVKD. Here the CDR3 DNA reads TGTGCCACCAGTGATCGTAGACTAGGTGAGCAGTTCTTC. Protein: CATSDRRLGEQFF.

CDR3 residues: CASSGAYRGPNEKLFF. The CDR3 bases are TGTGCCAGCAGTGGCGCCTACAGGGGACCCAATGAAAAACTGTTTTTT. The chain links TRBV6-1 to TRBJ1-4; 7 positions match TRBD1. This CDR3 contains 16 residues. Per the germline V gene, CDR1 is MNHNS and CDR2 is SASEGT. With V trimmed by 4 bases and J by 5 bases, 10 bases remained unmatched.

The count of this clonotype is one. The CDR3 protein is CASSLARGPGYTF. The CDR3 DNA reads TGTGCCAGCAGCTTAGCGCGGGGCCCTGGCTACACCTTC. This rearrangement joins TRBV7-2 to TRBJ1-2; tentatively, D is TRBD1 (5 bases). Deletions cut 0 bases from V and 7 bases from J, with 9 bases between. Germline V CDR1 and CDR2: SGHTA, FQGNSA. The CDR3 loop spans 13 amino acids.

V is TRBV27 and J is TRBJ2-3; D remains ambiguous. V was trimmed by 5 bases and J by 0 bases, leaving 12 bases between them. CDR1 MNHEY and CDR2 SMNVEV come from the germline V gene (reference sequence). The CDR3 loop spans 15 amino acids. CDR3 nucleotides: TGTGCCAGCAGTCTCGCGGCCCTCAGCACAGATACGCAGTATTTT. Translated, it gives CASSLAALSTDTQYF.

The chain uses TRBV2 and TRBJ2-7; D not resolved. The CDR3 runs 12 residues. The germline V gene has CDR1 SNHLY and CDR2 FYNNEI. The V end was cut by 1 base, the J end by 1 base, with 2 bases between. The CDR3 here is CASSEESYEQYF. The CDR3 region has the DNA TGTGCCAGCAGTGAAGAGTCCTACGAGCAGTACTTC. Full variable domain (missing parts from reference TRBV2 and TRBJ2-7): EPEVTQTPSHQVTQMGQEVILRCVPISNHLYFYWYRQILGQKVEFLVSFYNNEISEKSEIFDDQFSVERPDGSNFTLKIRSTKLEDSAMYFCASSEESYEQYFGPGTRLTVT.

The rearrangement links TRBV11-3 to TRBJ2-7; no firm D call. CDR3 length: 12 residues. The V gene's germline CDR1 is SGHNT and CDR2 YENEEA. V lost 0 bases to trimming and J lost 4 bases, with 4 bases between them. DNA for the CDR3: TGTGCCAGCAGCTTAGATAAGTACGAGCAGTACTTC. Protein: CASSLDKYEQYF.

The V call is TRBV4-1, the J call TRBJ2-1; the D is unclear. This CDR3 contains 14 residues. CDR1 and CDR2 (germline): MGHRA, YSYEKL. Trimming left V 0 bases short and J 9 bases short, with 12 bases between. The CDR3 DNA follows: TGCGCCAGCAGCCAAGAAACGGGTTACGGTGAGCAGTTCTTC. This gives the protein CASSQETGYGEQFF.

The rearrangement links TRBV6-5 to TRBJ2-7; D might be TRBD1 (6 bases). The CDR3 is 15 amino acids. V lost 2 bases and J lost 1, with 12 bases in between. Germline lookup yields CDR1 MNHEY and CDR2 SVGAGI. CDR3 in amino acids: CASSYGQSLSYEQYF. The CDR3 DNA reads TGTGCCAGCAGTTACGGACAGTCCCTTTCCTACGAGCAGTACTTC.

This clonotype was counted between two and nine times. In DNA, the CDR3 is TGTGCCAGCAGTTTATCCCTCCCGGGAAACACCATATATTTT. Protein sequence: CASSLSLPGNTIYF. V usage is TRBV27 and J usage is TRBJ1-3; D is undetermined. This CDR3 has 14 residues. Germline loops: CDR1 MNHEY, CDR2 SMNVEV (reference sequence). V was cut by 0 bases and J by 4 bases, with 7 bases left in between.

The table lists this clonotype with a few counts. This sequence joins TRBV6-5 and TRBJ2-2; weak D call: TRBD1 (5 bases). Germline assignment: CDR1 MNHEY and CDR2 SVGAGI. V lost 1 base and J 5 bases, leaving 14 bases between the germline ends. CDR3 length equals 16 residues. CDR3 bases: TGTGCCAGCAGTTACTATGGGTCAGGGCGGACCGGGGAGCTGTTTTTT. This sequence encodes CASSYYGSGRTGELFF.

The chain is built from TRBV24-1 and TRBJ1-5; D is possibly TRBD1 (6 bases). V was pared by 12 bases and J by 5 bases, with 10 bases between. Germline loops: CDR1 KGHDR, CDR2 SFDVKD. This CDR3 comprises 11 residues. The chain's CDR3 is CAPGDYQPQHF. DNA of the CDR3: TGTGCCCCAGGGGATTATCAGCCCCAGCATTTT.

The chain recombines TRBV10-3 with TRBJ1-6; D is unclear. The CDR3 loop spans 12 amino acids. Per germline, CDR1 ENHRY and CDR2 SYGVKD. The germline V and J ends were trimmed by 2 bases and 10 bases, with 6 bases remaining between them. The CDR3 sequence is CAISEGESPLHF. For the CDR3, the DNA is TGTGCCATCAGTGAGGGGGAATCACCCCTCCACTTT.

The rearrangement uses TRBV5-1 and TRBJ2-1; TRBD1 aligns across 9 bases. There are 15 residues in the CDR3. Trimming cost V 3 bases and J 7 bases; bases outside gene matches: 8. The germline gives CDR1 SGHRS, CDR2 YFSETQ. In DNA form, the CDR3 reads TGCGCCAGCAGCTCACAGGGGGCAAGAACTAATGAGCAGTTCTTC. This sequence encodes CASSSQGARTNEQFF.